The clone carrying this T cell receptor beta chain has at least ten counts. These data come from a study of T-cell memory formation after mild COVID-19. From germline, CDR1 is SGHRS and CDR2 YFSETQ. Between the trimmed V and J ends, which lost 0 bases and 2 bases, there was a span of 8 bases. The CDR3 is 14 amino acids. 5'RACE primed from the constant segment yielded TCR alpha and TCR beta cDNA libraries bearing sample barcodes and UMIs. Using its own MiXCR run on the 5' RACE reads, TCRdb lists one record per CDR3 protein. This table has 350,000 to 450,000 distinct CDR3 sequences, 20% to 25% appearing once.

This chain joins TRBV5-1 and TRBJ2-5, with D perhaps TRBD1 (6 bases). Sequencing was done on a sample of PBMCs or a T cell subset sorted from them (not recorded which). This receptor was identified in an adult woman who had mild COVID-19 (a few samples of this study predate the infection). Cell type and time point are not known. The CDR3 nucleotides read TGCGCCAGCAGCTTGGGGGGGCAGCAAGAGACCCAGTACTTC. As protein: CASSLGGQQETQYF.